This T cell receptor (beta chain) was sequenced in a study of blood T cells in healthy people across ages. The CDR3 totals 8 residues. In this sample, this clonotype turned up a few times. Through a sample-barcoded 5' primer and a J-beta primer mix, a second PCR was run for roughly 7 to 11 cycles. TCRdb used MiXCR to reprocess the 5' RACE reads, holding one entry per CDR3 protein. The data hold around 520,000 distinct CDR3 sequences, with over 25% observed a single time. Per sample, no less than 5 micrograms of total RNA were extracted. These records were also assigned to another study, of T cells of mothers and their children. That work states: The cDNA synthesis received all extracted RNA, at about 1.5 ug per 15 ul. Maternal samples each gave over 9 million TCR beta CDR3 reads, and child samples a few million each. Persistent microchimeric T cell clones were sought, and none were detected.

Sequenced input: blood. This chain uses TRBV12-3 or TRBV12-4 with TRBJ2-4; D gene ambiguous. The end of the DNA aligns better with TRBJ2-5, so the J call may be wrong. This clonotype originated in a boy under 10 years old in good health. CDR3 in DNA: TGTGCCAGCAGGACCCAGTACTTC. Its translation is CASRTQYF.